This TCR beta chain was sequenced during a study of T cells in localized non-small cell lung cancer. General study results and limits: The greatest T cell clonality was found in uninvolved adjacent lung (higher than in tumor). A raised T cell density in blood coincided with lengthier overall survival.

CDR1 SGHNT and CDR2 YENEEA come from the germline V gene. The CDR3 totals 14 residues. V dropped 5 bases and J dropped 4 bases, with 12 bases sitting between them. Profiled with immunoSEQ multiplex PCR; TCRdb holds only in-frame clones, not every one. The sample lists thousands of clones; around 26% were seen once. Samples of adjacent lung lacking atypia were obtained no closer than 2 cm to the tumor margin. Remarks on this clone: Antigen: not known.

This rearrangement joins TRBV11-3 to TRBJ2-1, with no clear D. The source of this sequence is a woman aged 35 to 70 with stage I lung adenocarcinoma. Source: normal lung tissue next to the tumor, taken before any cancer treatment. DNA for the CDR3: TGTGCCAGCAGCCAAGGCCCCGCATACAATGAGCAGTTCTTC. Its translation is CASSQGPAYNEQFF.